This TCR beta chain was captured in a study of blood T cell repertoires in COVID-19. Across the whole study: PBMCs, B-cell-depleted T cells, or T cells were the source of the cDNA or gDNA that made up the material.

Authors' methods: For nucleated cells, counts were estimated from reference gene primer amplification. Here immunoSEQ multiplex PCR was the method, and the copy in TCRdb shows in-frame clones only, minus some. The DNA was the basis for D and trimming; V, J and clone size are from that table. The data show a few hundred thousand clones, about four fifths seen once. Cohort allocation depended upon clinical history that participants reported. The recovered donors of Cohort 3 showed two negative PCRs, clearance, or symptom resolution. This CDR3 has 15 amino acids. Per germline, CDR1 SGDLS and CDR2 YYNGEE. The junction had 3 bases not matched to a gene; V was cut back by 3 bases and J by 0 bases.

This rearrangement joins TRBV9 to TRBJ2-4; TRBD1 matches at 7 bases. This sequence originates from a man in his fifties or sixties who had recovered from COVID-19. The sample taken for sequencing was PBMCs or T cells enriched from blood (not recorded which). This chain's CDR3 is CASSETGLAKNIQYF. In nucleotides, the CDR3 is TGTGCCAGCAGCGAGACAGGGTTAGCCAAAAACATTCAGTACTTC. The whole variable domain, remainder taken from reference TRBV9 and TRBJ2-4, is DSGVTQTPKHLITATGQRVTLRCSPRSGDLSVYWYQQSLDQGLQFLIQYYNGEERAKGNILERFSAQQFPDLHSELNLSSLELGDSALYFCASSETGLAKNIQYFGAGTRLSVL.